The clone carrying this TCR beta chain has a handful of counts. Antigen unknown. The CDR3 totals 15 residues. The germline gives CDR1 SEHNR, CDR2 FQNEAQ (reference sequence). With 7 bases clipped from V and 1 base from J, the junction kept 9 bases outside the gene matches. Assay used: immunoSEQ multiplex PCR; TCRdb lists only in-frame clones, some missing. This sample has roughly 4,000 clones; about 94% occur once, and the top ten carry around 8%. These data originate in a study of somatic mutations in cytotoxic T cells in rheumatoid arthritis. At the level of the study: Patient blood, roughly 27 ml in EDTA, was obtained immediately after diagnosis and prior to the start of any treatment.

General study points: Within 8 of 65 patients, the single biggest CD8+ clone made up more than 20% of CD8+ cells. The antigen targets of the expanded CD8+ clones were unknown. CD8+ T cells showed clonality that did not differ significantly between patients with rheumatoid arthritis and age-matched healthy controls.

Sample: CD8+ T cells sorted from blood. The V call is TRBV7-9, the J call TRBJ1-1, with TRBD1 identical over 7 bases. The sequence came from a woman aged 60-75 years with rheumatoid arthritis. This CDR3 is CASNQRGQPNTEAFF. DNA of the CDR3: TGTGCCAGCAATCAAAGGGGGCAGCCGAACACTGAAGCTTTCTTT.